Below, 9 T cell receptor beta chains from the same sample are listed, as sequenced in a study of cytomegalovirus exposure and HLA in healthy donors. Both 60 Vbeta primers and 13 Jbeta primers went into the PCR. Clones were read by immunoSEQ multiplex PCR, and TCRdb kept only the in-frame ones, dropping some. Of roughly 200,000 clones listed, roughly 80% are singletons. Sequenced input: PBMCs. These receptors were collected from a man under 40 in good health and CMV-seronegative.

The chain carries TRBV28 and TRBJ1-1; D might be TRBD1 (5 bases). The CDR3 totals 16 residues. V was cut by 6 bases and J by 4 bases, with 21 bases left in between. CDR1 is MDHEN, CDR2 SYDVKM, per germline. The CDR3, as DNA: TGTGCCAGCAGCCGAATTGACAGTGGCTCTCCCACTGAAGCTTTCTTT. Protein sequence: CASSRIDSGSPTEAFF.

The J gene is TRBJ2-7, the V gene TRBV9; 10 positions match TRBD1. Germline trimming cut 3 bases from V and 0 bases from J; bases unmatched to any gene: 9. CDR3 length: 17 amino acids. CDR1 is SGDLS, CDR2 YYNGEE, per germline. CDR3 protein: CASSGAPGQGNSYEQYF. The CDR3 DNA follows: TGTGCCAGCAGCGGGGCCCCGGGACAGGGGAACTCCTACGAGCAGTACTTC.

The chain combines TRBV11-2 with TRBJ1-6; TRBD1 matches at 7 bases. The CDR3 runs to 15 residues. Germline assignment: CDR1 SGHAT and CDR2 FQNNGV. V trimming: 5 bases; J trimming: 5 bases; junction bases outside the gene matches: 6. The CDR3 here is CASSVTGDNNSPLHF. The CDR3 DNA reads TGTGCCAGCAGCGTTACAGGGGACAATAATTCACCCCTCCACTTT.

The chain joins TRBV6-1 to TRBJ2-1; 11 bases agree with TRBD2. Per the germline V gene, CDR1 is MNHNS and CDR2 is SASEGT. V gave up 9 bases and J gave up 2 bases; unmatched junction bases: 3. There are 14 residues in the CDR3. This chain's CDR3 is CASDSGGAYNEQFF. As DNA, the CDR3 is TGTGCCAGTGATAGCGGGGGGGCCTACAATGAGCAGTTCTTC.

The genes are TRBV15 and TRBJ1-5; the match to TRBD1 covers 7 bases. V dropped 8 bases and J dropped 1; count of bases not matched to a gene: 8. In germline, CDR1 is LNHNV, CDR2 YYDKDF (reference sequence). The CDR3 extends over 15 amino acids. The CDR3 sequence is CATSESTGSNQPQHF. CDR3 in DNA: TGTGCCACCTCAGAATCGACAGGGAGCAATCAGCCCCAGCATTTT.

This rearrangement joins TRBV6-1 to TRBJ1-1; 7 positions agree with TRBD1. The CDR3 is made up of 15 amino acids. V lost 8 bases and J lost 5; bases outside the gene matches: 14. Germline CDR1 reads MNHNS; CDR2 reads SASEGT. CDR3 loop: CASLGSGGDKTEAFF. In DNA, the CDR3 is TGTGCCAGCCTGGGGTCAGGGGGAGATAAAACTGAAGCTTTCTTT.

This sequence joins TRBV23-1 and TRBJ1-5; 8 bases map to TRBD1. TRBV23-1 is an ORF; its function is uncertain. V lost 0 bases and J lost 0; bases outside the gene matches: 13. This CDR3 is built from 20 residues. CDR3 sequence reads: CASSQSAGTGHRSSNQPQHF. The CDR3 DNA sequence: TGCGCCAGCAGTCAATCTGCGGGGACAGGTCATAGGAGTAGCAATCAGCCCCAGCATTTT.

The CDR3 region has the DNA TGTGCCAGCAGCTTTAGCGGGGGAACCACAGATACGCAGTATTTT. This sequence encodes CASSFSGGTTDTQYF. The chain joins TRBV13 to TRBJ2-3; 9 nucleotides line up with TRBD2. V lost 3 bases and J lost 2; bases outside the gene matches: 3. The CDR3 totals 15 residues. Germline assignment: CDR1 PRHDT and CDR2 FYEKMQ (reference sequence).

In its sample, this clone was seen once. The genes are TRBV19 and TRBJ2-7; 9 positions agree with TRBD1. V was pared by 4 bases and J by 6 bases, with 1 base of the junction left unmatched. CDR3 length equals 12 residues. CDR1 LNHDA and CDR2 SQIVND come from the germline V gene (reference sequence). The CDR3 spells CASSRQGGEQYF. The CDR3 DNA follows: TGTGCCAGTAGTAGACAGGGGGGCGAGCAGTACTTC.